This record looks at one TCR beta chain sequence and its context. The antigen remains unidentified. This entry comes from a study of shared clonotypes between healthy human individuals. The ends lost 3 bases at V and 1 base at J; junction bases unmatched: 5. Germline-derived CDR1 and CDR2 are KGHSH and LQKENI. The CDR3 length is 16 residues. General study points: On the whole, naive subsets had larger estimated richness than memory subsets had.

Assay runs were performed at deep level. Data came from immunoSEQ multiplex PCR; TCRdb stores just in-frame clones and leaves some out. The sample holds roughly 1.4 million clones; 98% are singletons and the top ten take around 0.38%. The TCR originated in a man aged 30 to 45 in good health. What was sequenced was naive CD4+ T cells sorted from blood. Subset given: CD45RA+ positively selected. This rearrangement joins TRBV18 to TRBJ2-2; 7 nucleotides align to TRBD1. For the CDR3, the DNA is TGTGCCAGCTCACCGCGACAGGGAATGAACACCGGGGAGCTGTTTTTT. Its protein product is CASSPRQGMNTGELFF. The whole variable domain, filled in from reference TRBV18 and TRBJ2-2, reads NAGVMQNPRHLVRRRGQEARLRCSPMKGHSHVYWYRQLPEEGLKFMVYLQKENIIDESGMPKERFSAEFPKEGPSILRIQQVVRGDSAAYFCASSPRQGMNTGELFFGEGSRLTVL.